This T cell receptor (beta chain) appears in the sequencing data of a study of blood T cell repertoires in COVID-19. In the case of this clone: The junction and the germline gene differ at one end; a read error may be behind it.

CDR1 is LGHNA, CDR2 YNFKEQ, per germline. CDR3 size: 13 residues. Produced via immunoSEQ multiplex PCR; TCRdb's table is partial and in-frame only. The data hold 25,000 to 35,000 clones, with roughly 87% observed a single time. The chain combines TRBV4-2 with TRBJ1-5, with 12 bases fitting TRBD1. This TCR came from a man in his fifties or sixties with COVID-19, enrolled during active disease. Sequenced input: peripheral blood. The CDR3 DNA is TGTGCCAGCGGGACAGGGGGCAACCAGCCCCAGCATTTT. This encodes CASGTGGNQPQHF.